The present T cell receptor (beta chain) was sequenced within a study of beta chain features in type 1 diabetes. Overall study results and limits: Individuals with type 1 diabetes displayed fewer insertions and more deletions at VDJ junctions. For patients, the naive, central memory and Treg TCRB repertoires appeared more alike than for healthy donors.

This clone was detected a few times. Its antigen remains unknown. The sample holds other DNA sequences that translate to the same CDR3. Of the isolated RNA, all was reverse transcribed, and so the sequenced material was expressed TCRB transcripts. Assay: immunoSEQ multiplex PCR; the TCRdb copy retains only in-frame clones and omits some. The sample includes about 400,000 clones, 10% to 15% seen only once; the top ten take more than 0.015%. Sorting of CD4+ naive, central memory, regulatory and stem cell-like memory cells was performed via CD45RO/CCR7/CD25/CD127/CD95/CD27. The CDR3 has 14 residues. V gave up 5 bases and J gave up 2 bases; unmatched junction bases: 2. Germline CDR1 is SGHTA and CDR2 is FQGNSA.

What was sequenced was naive CD4+ T cells from blood. J is TRBJ1-5 and V is TRBV7-2; 8 bases are a match to TRBD1. The clonotype comes from a man aged 18 to 30 in good health. In DNA, the CDR3 is TGTGCCAGCAGCCCGACAGGGGGCAATCAGCCCCAGCATTTT. Translation gives CASSPTGGNQPQHF.